This T cell receptor (beta chain) was identified during a study of CD8 T cells in ankylosing spondylitis. Whole-study findings and limits: There was reportedly significant enrichment of clones that were disease-linked in matched ankylosing spondylitis synovial fluid. Blood of patients with ankylosing spondylitis appeared to be characterized by a TCR beta motif of eight or nine highly homologous variants. With a CD8+ phenotype, disease-linked clones were relatively rare in peripheral blood.

This clonotype has at least ten counts. Its antigen is as yet unknown. The authors made TCR beta libraries by quantitative 5'-RACE with molecular barcodes. TCRdb passed the 5' RACE reads through MiXCR, listing each CDR3 protein once. The profile shows about 36,000 distinct CDR3 sequences, 6% of them singletons. CDR3 size: 11 residues. Between the trimmed V and J ends, which lost 5 bases and 11 bases, there was a span of 15 bases. Germline assignment: CDR1 SQVTM and CDR2 ANQGSEA. The rearrangement joins TRBV29-1 to TRBJ1-2; D remains ambiguous. The sample was blood, either unsorted or a sorted T cell fraction (not recorded which). The TCR sequence derives from a male donor with ankylosing spondylitis or in good health (not recorded which). CDR3 sequence reads: CSVRQNGLYTF. The CDR3 nucleotides read TGCAGCGTTCGCCAGAACGGACTTTACACCTTC.